The rows below give T cell receptor beta chains drawn from one sample of a study of Graves' ophthalmopathy and Graves' hyperthyroidism. In TCRdb, the multiplex PCR reads were re-called with MiXCR into one record per CDR3 protein. The sample includes 900,000 to 1,200,000 distinct CDR3 sequences, about 40% of them seen just once. Sequenced input: peripheral blood or thyroid tissue (not recorded which). The receptors derive from an adult man with Graves' hyperthyroidism. Both conserved end residues are part of each CDR3. Each record gives: J gene, D gene, clone size, V gene, CDR3 DNA, CDR3 protein. The D gene is left open where the match is weak. The size field is filled for only some rows; it gives once, few, many or a size class.

J: TRBJ2-2; D: NA; size: NA; V: TRBV7-8; DNA: TGTGCCAGCAGCTTAGCTGTTCCCGGGGAGCTGTTTTTT; CDR3: CASSLAVPGELFF
J: TRBJ1-5; D: TRBD1; size: NA; V: TRBV9; DNA: TGTGCCAGCAGCGGAGGGACAGGGGACCACGAGCATTTT; CDR3: CASSGGTGDHEHF
J: TRBJ2-7; D: TRBD2; size: NA; V: TRBV20-1; DNA: TGCAGTGCTAGGGCGATGGGACTATCTCGTCGTGAGCAGTACTTC; CDR3: CSARAMGLSRREQYF
J: TRBJ1-5; D: TRBD1; size: NA; V: TRBV10-3; DNA: TGTGCCATCAGGTCCGGGACAGGGGATCAGCCCCAGCATTTT; CDR3: CAIRSGTGDQPQHF
J: TRBJ2-7; D: TRBD2; size: NA; V: TRBV7-6; DNA: TGTGCCAGCAGCCCAACAACTAGCGGGATATCCCACGAGCAGTACTTC; CDR3: CASSPTTSGISHEQYF
J: TRBJ2-5; D: NA; size: few; V: TRBV9; DNA: TGTGCCAGCAGCGTAAGTGGATCAAGGGGTGAGACCCAGTACTTC; CDR3: CASSVSGSRGETQYF
J: TRBJ2-7; D: TRBD1; size: few; V: TRBV10-3; DNA: TGTGCCATCAGTGAGTCGATAATAAGGGACAGAAGGGAGCAGTACTTC; CDR3: CAISESIIRDRREQYF
J: TRBJ1-2; D: NA; size: many; V: TRBV2; DNA: TGTGCCAGCAGTAACAGGGAAAACTATGGCTACACCTTC; CDR3: CASSNRENYGYTF
J: TRBJ2-2; D: NA; size: many; V: TRBV11-2; DNA: TGTGCCCATGCGGGTGTTAACACCGGGGAGCTGTTTTTT; CDR3: CAHAGVNTGELFF
J: TRBJ2-7; D: NA; size: NA; V: TRBV20-1; DNA: TGCAGTGCTAGAGTCTTCGCTAGCGCCCCAACCTACGAGCAGTACTTC; CDR3: CSARVFASAPTYEQYF
J: TRBJ2-7; D: TRBD1; size: many; V: TRBV7-2; DNA: TGTGCCAGCAGCGGCCGGGACAGCTCCTCCTACGAGCAGTACTTC; CDR3: CASSGRDSSSYEQYF
J: TRBJ2-7; D: NA; size: NA; V: TRBV7-9; DNA: TGTGCCAGCAGCTTAGAAGAGGGTCAAGTGTACGAGCAGTACTTC; CDR3: CASSLEEGQVYEQYF
J: TRBJ1-2; D: TRBD1; size: many; V: TRBV2; DNA: TGTGCCAGCGAGACCGGGACAGCCTATGGCTACACCTTC; CDR3: CASETGTAYGYTF
J: TRBJ1-5; D: NA; size: many; V: TRBV19; DNA: TGTGCCAGTAGAAGGGCAGGTAATAGCAATCAGCCCCAGCATTTT; CDR3: CASRRAGNSNQPQHF
J: TRBJ2-6; D: NA; size: NA; V: TRBV15; DNA: TGTGCCACCAGCAGAGAACGCTGGAACGTCCTGACTTTC; CDR3: CATSRERWNVLTF
J: TRBJ2-5; D: NA; size: NA; V: TRBV9; DNA: TGTGCCAGCAGCGCAGGGACAACAGAGACCCAGTACTTC; CDR3: CASSAGTTETQYF
J: TRBJ2-5; D: NA; size: once; V: TRBV25-1; DNA: TGTGCCAGCAGTGAATTCCCGGGGCGGGAAGAGACCCAGTACTTC; CDR3: CASSEFPGREETQYF
J: TRBJ2-7; D: NA; size: NA; V: TRBV4-3; DNA: TGCGCCAGCGGCCAAGTTGGGGCAACGGGAGAGTACGGGCAGTACTTC; CDR3: CASGQVGATGEYGQYF
J: TRBJ2-1; D: NA; size: NA; V: TRBV12-3/TRBV12-4; DNA: TGTGCCAGCAGTTGGGTCAATAACGGTGAGCAGTTCTTC; CDR3: CASSWVNNGEQFF
J: TRBJ2-7; D: NA; size: NA; V: TRBV10-2; DNA: TGTGCCAGCAGTACCCCAGCCCCCCCAGGGTACGAGCAGTACTTC; CDR3: CASSTPAPPGYEQYF
J: TRBJ1-1; D: NA; size: many; V: TRBV5-1; DNA: TGCGCCAGCAGCTTGGACAGGTCGGTGAACACTGAAGCTTTCTTT; CDR3: CASSLDRSVNTEAFF
J: TRBJ2-5; D: NA; size: NA; V: TRBV10-3; DNA: TGTGCCATCAGTGTGCGGCAGGGGCAAGAGACCCAGTACTTC; CDR3: CAISVRQGQETQYF
J: TRBJ1-2; D: NA; size: many; V: TRBV9; DNA: TGTGCCAGCAGCGCCGGGGACGGAGCTTCTAACTATGGCTACACCTTC; CDR3: CASSAGDGASNYGYTF
J: TRBJ2-7; D: NA; size: NA; V: TRBV10-3; DNA: TGTGCCAGCAGAAAAGGGCCGCAGCAGTACTTC; CDR3: CASRKGPQQYF
J: TRBJ1-3; D: NA; size: NA; V: TRBV12-3/TRBV12-4; DNA: TGTGCCAGCAGCCGACAGGACGAGCCGCGAAACACCATATATTTT; CDR3: CASSRQDEPRNTIYF
J: TRBJ1-6; D: NA; size: NA; V: TRBV7-2; DNA: TGTGCCAGCAGCTTGACTACAGGGAACAATCAGCCCCTCCACTTT; CDR3: CASSLTTGNNQPLHF
J: TRBJ1-2; D: NA; size: NA; V: TRBV9; DNA: TGTGCCAGCAGCGTAGACGGTTATCAGGGTGGATATGGCTACACCTTC; CDR3: CASSVDGYQGGYGYTF
J: TRBJ1-5; D: NA; size: many; V: TRBV15; DNA: TGTGCCACCAGCAGAGGGCGGCATCAGTATAGCAATCAGCCCCAGCATTTT; CDR3: CATSRGRHQYSNQPQHF